Listed below are T cell receptor beta chains from one sample, sequenced in a study of cytomegalovirus exposure and HLA in healthy donors. TCRdb keeps only in-frame clones here, not all; method: immunoSEQ multiplex PCR. The sample consists of roughly 99,000 clones, over 70% of them appearing once. The sequenced material came from PBMCs. Receptors originate from a man under 40 in good health and CMV-seronegative. The conserved cysteine and the conserved F or W are not part of the CDR3 here. A D gene is named only where the DNA matches it firmly.

CDR3 protein,V gene,J gene,D gene
ASSDGQGRRREQF,TRBV9,TRBJ2-1,TRBD1
ASSQPQETQY,TRBV4-1,TRBJ2-5,-
ASSKTELEAF,TRBV2,TRBJ1-1,-
ASSASSYNEQF,TRBV27,TRBJ2-1,-
ASSLYGTGGRGETQY,TRBV7-8,TRBJ2-5,TRBD1
SAGDQPQH,TRBV20-1,TRBJ1-5,-
ASSKWGGTEAF,TRBV9,TRBJ1-1,-
ASSKDRSPYSNQPQH,TRBV28,TRBJ1-5,TRBD1
ASSLLGGEQF,TRBV18,TRBJ2-1,TRBD2
ASSQGASGGAEQF,TRBV14,TRBJ2-1,TRBD2
SVRDSIYGEQY,TRBV29-1,TRBJ2-7,-
ASSRQGWKLF,TRBV11-2,TRBJ1-4,TRBD1
ASSQAQGAGTEAF,TRBV4-2,TRBJ1-1,TRBD1
ASSQSTGTGSHEQY,TRBV4-1,TRBJ2-7,TRBD1
ASRQQGSNQPQH,TRBV27,TRBJ1-5,-
ASSDRLAGSQY,TRBV9,TRBJ2-3,TRBD2
ASSTTGTGSYEQY,TRBV27,TRBJ2-7,TRBD1
ATSSPGTRRETQY,TRBV15,TRBJ2-5,TRBD2
ASSPGLHVGQY,TRBV28,TRBJ2-7,TRBD2
ASSLFRGRIYEQY,TRBV14,-,TRBD1
ASSPDNQETQY,TRBV5-1,TRBJ2-5,-
SVATAAYGYT,TRBV29-1,TRBJ1-2,-
SVVGRTGEFQPQH,TRBV29-1,TRBJ1-5,TRBD1
ASRQSGSGKNIQY,TRBV6-6,TRBJ2-4,TRBD2
ASSPRAQGVGGAKNIQY,TRBV4-1,TRBJ2-4,TRBD1
ASSELRTGLPEQY,TRBV6-1,TRBJ2-7,-
ASSLSSYEQY,TRBV5-1,TRBJ2-7,-
ASSPPTPYGYT,TRBV18,TRBJ1-2,-
ASTILAGRGEQF,TRBV7-9,TRBJ2-1,TRBD2
ASSTSRDTQY,TRBV18,TRBJ2-3,-
ASSLGDRPADTQY,TRBV5-1,TRBJ2-3,TRBD1
AWSVLRGAGYT,TRBV30,TRBJ1-2,-
ASSLARGGHYEQY,TRBV11-2,TRBJ2-7,-
ASKGGLNEQY,TRBV28,TRBJ2-7,TRBD1
ASSYGMAWGGETQY,TRBV6-5,TRBJ2-5,TRBD2
ASSPSGGEIDTQY,TRBV6-4,TRBJ2-3,TRBD2
ASSLGTADTIY,TRBV11-3,TRBJ1-3,-
ATGKASGGASEQF,TRBV15,TRBJ2-1,TRBD2
SVDRARFYGYT,TRBV29-1,TRBJ1-2,-
ASSPQTGVGNTIY,TRBV6-5,TRBJ1-3,TRBD1
ASSPPDAGYT,TRBV18,TRBJ1-2,-